Below are 17 T cell receptor beta chains sequenced from a single sample in a study of blood T cell repertoires in COVID-19. Method: immunoSEQ multiplex PCR; TCRdb's copy keeps in-frame clones and lacks some. The repertoire holds fewer than 300,000 clones, approximately 77% seen once, with about 3.4% in the top ten. The sequenced material came from peripheral blood. The receptors were sampled from a young woman with acute or convalescent COVID-19.

CDR3 loop: CASSLNPPGQNGELFF. The CDR3 DNA follows: TGTGCCAGCAGCTTAAATCCCCCTGGGCAAAACGGGGAGCTGTTTTTT. This chain uses TRBV7-3 with TRBJ2-2; no reliable D call. CDR1 and CDR2 from the germline V gene are SGHTA and FQGTGA. This CDR3 contains 16 residues. The V and J ends lost 1 base and 7 bases respectively, with 16 bases between them. The full variable domain, completed using reference TRBV7-3 and TRBJ2-2, is GAGVSQTPSNKVTEKGKYVELRCDPISGHTALYWYRQSLGQGPEFLIYFQGTGAADDSGLPNDRFFAVRPEGSVSTLKIQRTERGDSAVYLCASSLNPPGQNGELFFGEGSRLTVL.

This chain joins TRBV19 and TRBJ2-3; D unclear. The CDR3 consists of 14 residues. Looked up from germline, CDR1 is LNHDA and CDR2 is SQIVND (reference sequence). Trimming left V 4 bases short and J 0 bases short, with 8 bases between. Here the CDR3 DNA reads TGTGCCAGTAGTAGTTACTCTAGCACAGATACGCAGTATTTT. Its protein product is CASSSYSSTDTQYF.

The V and J genes are TRBV19 and TRBJ1-2; 11 bases are shared with TRBD1. The CDR3 covers 14 residues. CDR1 and CDR2 from the germline V gene are LNHDA and SQIVND (reference sequence). After removal of 11 bases from V and 4 bases from J, the junction contained 9 bases not matched to a gene. CDR3 residues: CASWTGGDTYGYTF. In nucleotides, the CDR3 is TGTGCCTCCTGGACAGGGGGCGACACCTATGGCTACACCTTC.

The chain employs TRBV4-3 and TRBJ2-3; 11 nucleotides align to TRBD2. Germline V gene data show CDR1 as LGHNA and CDR2 as YSLEER. This CDR3 region has 21 residues. Trimming at V came to 1 base and at J to 6 bases, leaving 21 bases not matched to a gene. CDR3 bases: TGCGCCAGCAGCCAAGCGGTCCCGGTCGGGGCCCTAGCGGGAGGTCGTGATACGCAGTATTTT. Residues: CASSQAVPVGALAGGRDTQYF.

The rearrangement uses TRBV6-6 and TRBJ2-7; 9 nucleotides match TRBD1. V dropped 6 bases and J dropped 1; count of bases not matched to a gene: 4. Germline CDR1 and CDR2: MNHNY and SVGAGI (reference sequence). CDR3 size: 14 residues. CDR3 nucleotides: TGTGCCAGCAGGGACAGGGGAAATTCCTACGAGCAGTACTTC. This translates into CASRDRGNSYEQYF.

The CDR3 loop is CASSQESTHYEQYF. CDR3 nucleotides: TGTGCCAGCAGCCAAGAGAGTACCCACTACGAGCAGTACTTC. The chain employs TRBV3-1 (or the pseudogene TRBV3-2) and TRBJ2-7; unclear D gene. The length of the CDR3 is 14 residues. Germline V gene lookup returns CDR1 LGHDT and CDR2 YNNKEL (reference sequence). V lost 0 bases, J lost 3 bases, and 9 bases lay in between.

The chain is built from TRBV29-1 and TRBJ1-1, with D uncertain. Germline V gene sequence: CDR1 SQVTM, CDR2 ANQGSEA. Trimming cost V 3 bases and J 5 bases, with 13 bases left between them. The CDR3 is 13 residues long. This CDR3 is CSVDENSKTEAFF. CDR3 in DNA: TGCAGCGTTGATGAGAATTCCAAGACTGAAGCTTTCTTT.

This chain connects TRBV21-1 to TRBJ1-3; TRBD1 is taken as the D call from the table, unchecked against the DNA. TRBV21-1 constitutes a pseudogene. The CDR3 loop spans 16 amino acids. The CDR3 DNA follows: TGTGCCAGCAGCAAAGATGGGGCGAGCTCTGGAAACACCATATATTTT. It translates to CASSKDGASSGNTIYF.

The rearrangement links TRBV11-2 to TRBJ2-7, with 7 positions matching TRBD2. This CDR3 comprises 18 residues. Germline V gives CDR1 SGHAT, CDR2 FQNNGV. V gave up 0 bases and J gave up 5 bases; unmatched junction bases: 16. The CDR3 DNA is TGTGCCAGCAGCTTAGATTATTACGGAAATCGCGGGAGTGACGAGCAGTACTTC. Protein sequence: CASSLDYYGNRGSDEQYF.

This clone was found once. The V gene is TRBV10-1, the J gene TRBJ2-1; D unresolved. V lost 5 bases to trimming and J lost 10 bases, with 12 bases between them. The CDR3 loop spans 12 amino acids. From germline, CDR1 is WNHNN and CDR2 SYGVQD (reference sequence). The CDR3 loop is CASSPTTREQFF. The CDR3 DNA sequence: TGCGCCAGCAGTCCTACCACCCGCGAGCAGTTCTTC.

This chain joins TRBV25-1 and TRBJ1-1, with TRBD1 identical over 7 bases. Per germline, CDR1 MGHDK and CDR2 SYGVNS. The CDR3 spans 13 residues. V was pared by 5 bases and J by 5 bases, with 5 bases of the junction left unmatched. DNA for the CDR3: TGTGCCAGCAGTTTTACAGGGGAAACTGAAGCTTTCTTT. Protein: CASSFTGETEAFF.

This clone showed up just a few times. The chain links TRBV3-1 (or the pseudogene TRBV3-2) to TRBJ2-7; 10 positions agree with TRBD2. This CDR3 is 15 amino acids long. With V trimmed by 3 bases and J by 2 bases, 4 bases remained unmatched. The germline V gene has CDR1 LGHDT and CDR2 YNNKEL (reference sequence). This CDR3 is CASSHRSGGTYEQYF. CDR3 DNA: TGTGCCAGCAGCCACCGTAGCGGGGGGACCTACGAGCAGTACTTC.

The chain recombines TRBV28 with TRBJ1-1; no definite D call. Trimming cost V 3 bases and J 3 bases, with 8 bases left between them. This CDR3 spans 13 amino acids. Germline values: CDR1 MDHEN, CDR2 SYDVKM. The CDR3 sequence is CASSFTAYTEAFF. In nucleotides, the CDR3 is TGTGCCAGCAGTTTTACAGCCTACACTGAAGCTTTCTTT.

The chain recombines TRBV2 with TRBJ2-1; TRBD1 is a possible D gene (5 bases). The ends were cut back, 8 bases at V and 8 bases at J, with 25 bases in the middle. The length of the CDR3 is 16 residues. The germline gives CDR1 SNHLY, CDR2 FYNNEI. The CDR3 bases are TGTGCCAGCCCTACACAGTCAGGGCTTTCTAACGATGAGCAGTTCTTC. Translation gives CASPTQSGLSNDEQFF.

V usage is TRBV15 and J usage is TRBJ2-1, with 8 bases lining up with TRBD1. Germline CDR1 and CDR2: LNHNV and YYDKDF (reference sequence). CDR3 length: 17 amino acids. The V gene end was trimmed by 3 bases and the J gene end by 7 bases; junction bases not matched to a gene: 14. The CDR3 region has the DNA TGTGCCACCAGCAGTGGACCGTGGACAGGGTATCGGAATGAGCAGTTCTTC. Its translation is CATSSGPWTGYRNEQFF.

This chain joins TRBV5-6 and TRBJ2-7; D gene unclear. CDR1 and CDR2 from the germline V gene are SGHDT and YYEEEE. This CDR3 comprises 12 residues. Trimming left V 0 bases short and J 8 bases short, with 9 bases between. The CDR3 DNA reads TGTGCCAGCAGCTTGGACCGCAGGAAGCAGTACTTC. This encodes CASSLDRRKQYF.

The chain combines TRBV5-3 with TRBJ1-5; D is possibly TRBD1 (5 bases). TRBV5-3 qualifies as an ORF whose function is uncertain. The CDR3 totals 17 residues. The V and J ends lost 2 bases and 3 bases respectively, with 18 bases between them. DNA for the CDR3: TGTGCCAGAAGCTTAATCAGGGCCGTCGTGGACAATCAGCCCCAGCATTTT. Protein sequence: CARSLIRAVVDNQPQHF.